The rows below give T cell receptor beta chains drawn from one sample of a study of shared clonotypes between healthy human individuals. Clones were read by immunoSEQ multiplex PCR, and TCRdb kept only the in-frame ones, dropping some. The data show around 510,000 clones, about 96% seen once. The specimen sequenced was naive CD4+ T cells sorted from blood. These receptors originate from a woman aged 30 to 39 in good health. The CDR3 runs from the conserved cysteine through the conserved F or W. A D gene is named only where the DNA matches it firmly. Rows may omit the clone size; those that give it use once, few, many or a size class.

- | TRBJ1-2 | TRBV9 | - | CASSEQGKGYTF | TGTGCCAGCAGCGAACAGGGTAAAGGCTACACCTTC
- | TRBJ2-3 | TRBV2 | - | CASSDDTQYF | TGTGCCAGCAGTGACGATACGCAGTATTTT
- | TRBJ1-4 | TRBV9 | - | CASSVAWGGNEKLFF | TGTGCCAGCAGCGTAGCCTGGGGAGGGAATGAAAAACTGTTTTTT
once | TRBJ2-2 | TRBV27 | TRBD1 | CASSSQGVGELFF | TGTGCCAGCAGTTCACAGGGGGTCGGGGAGCTGTTTTTT
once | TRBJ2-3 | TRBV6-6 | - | CASSDGQDNTDTQYF | TGTGCCAGCAGCGATGGGCAGGATAACACAGATACGCAGTATTTT
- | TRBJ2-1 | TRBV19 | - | CASKPPEGSANNEQFF | TGTGCCAGTAAACCCCCCGAAGGGAGCGCCAACAATGAGCAGTTCTTC
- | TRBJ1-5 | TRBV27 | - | CASSYTWDQPQHF | TGTGCCAGCAGTTACACCTGGGATCAGCCCCAGCATTTT
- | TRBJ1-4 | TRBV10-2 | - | CASGPTPDEKLFF | TGCGCCAGCGGGCCCACGCCGGATGAAAAACTGTTTTTT
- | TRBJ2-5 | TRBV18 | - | CASSPGPFETQYF | TGTGCCAGCTCACCAGGTCCTTTTGAGACCCAGTACTTC
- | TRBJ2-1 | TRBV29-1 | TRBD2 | CSVERLGTRLNEQFF | TGCAGCGTTGAAAGGCTCGGGACTAGGCTCAATGAGCAGTTCTTC
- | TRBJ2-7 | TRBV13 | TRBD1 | CASSLWDSPREQYF | TGTGCCAGCAGCTTATGGGACAGCCCCCGAGAGCAGTACTTC
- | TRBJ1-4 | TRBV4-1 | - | CASSRGDYISANEKLFF | TGCGCCAGCAGCCGCGGCGATTACATTTCTGCTAATGAAAAACTGTTTTTT
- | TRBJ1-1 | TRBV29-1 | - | CSVVEGLGSEAFF | TGCAGCGTTGTCGAGGGCCTAGGATCTGAAGCTTTCTTT
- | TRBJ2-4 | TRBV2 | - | CASSDYEGSKNIQYF | TGTGCCAGCAGCGACTACGAAGGGTCCAAAAACATTCAGTACTTC
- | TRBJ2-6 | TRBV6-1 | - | CASSQDSSGANVLTF | TGTGCCAGCAGTCAGGACAGCTCTGGGGCCAACGTCCTGACTTTC
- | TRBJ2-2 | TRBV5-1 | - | CASSLSLASNTGELFF | TGCGCCAGCAGCTTGTCTCTAGCGAGTAACACCGGGGAGCTGTTTTTT
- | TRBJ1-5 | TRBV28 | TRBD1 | CASSRDRNQPQHF | TGTGCCAGCAGCCGGGACAGAAATCAGCCCCAGCATTTT
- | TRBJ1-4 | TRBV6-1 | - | CASSATTNEKLFF | TGTGCCTCTTCGGCGACAACTAATGAAAAACTGTTTTTT
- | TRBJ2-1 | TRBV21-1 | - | CARLTGDGNEQFF | TGTGCCAGGCTCACAGGGGATGGCAATGAGCAGTTCTTC
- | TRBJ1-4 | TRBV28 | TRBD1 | CASTQGLEKLFF | TGTGCCAGCACACAGGGGCTTGAAAAACTGTTTTTT
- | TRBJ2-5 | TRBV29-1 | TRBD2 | CSVGLAGAKGETQYF | TGCAGCGTTGGTCTAGCGGGAGCTAAAGGAGAGACCCAGTACTTC
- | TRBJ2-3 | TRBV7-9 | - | CASSHRGRLAITDTQYF | TGTGCCAGCAGCCACCGGGGGCGGCTAGCCATCACAGATACGCAGTATTTT
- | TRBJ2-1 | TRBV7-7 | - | CASSLAGINEQFF | TGTGCCAGCAGCTTAGCGGGGATCAATGAGCAGTTCTTC
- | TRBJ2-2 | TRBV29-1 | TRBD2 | CSVREREGTGELFF | TGCAGCGTCCGCGAGCGGGAGGGCACCGGGGAGCTGTTTTTT
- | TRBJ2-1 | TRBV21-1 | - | CASSNTPPAGHWSSYNEQFF | TGTGCCAGCAGCAATACCCCCCCCGCGGGTCACTGGAGCTCCTACAATGAGCAGTTCTTC
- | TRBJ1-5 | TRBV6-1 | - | CASSEQGNQPQHF | TGTGCCAGCAGTGAACAGGGAAATCAGCCCCAGCATTTT